This T cell receptor (beta chain) was obtained from a study of cytomegalovirus exposure and HLA in healthy donors. Study findings and constraints: Most CMV-associated TCR beta chains appeared HLA-restricted in a later analysis. The study had only CMV serostatus as immune exposure information. Accurate predictions that matched the HLA-A and HLA-B alleles of most subjects were reportedly made from TCR beta sequences.

The PCR was carried out with 60 Vbeta primers and 13 Jbeta primers. The repertoire was sequenced with immunoSEQ multiplex PCR; TCRdb's copy has only in-frame clones and lacks some. There are some 150,000 clones in the sample; roughly 87% occur only once, and around 5.4% lies in the top ten. The CDR3 consists of 12 residues. V lost 3 bases, J lost 11 bases, and 13 bases lay in between. Per the germline V gene, CDR1 is WNHNN and CDR2 is SYGVQD (reference sequence). This clone has more than one count but fewer than ten. Its antigen is currently unknown. The genes are TRBV10-1 and TRBJ2-5; no reliable D call. Sequenced: PBMCs. The receptor was derived from a man aged 25 to 40 in good health and CMV-seropositive. This CDR3 is CASSELSSEQYF. The CDR3, as DNA: TGCGCCAGCAGTGAACTATCCTCGGAGCAGTACTTC.